The T cell receptor beta chain described here comes from a study of blood T cells in healthy people across ages. Notes on the study in general: Leaving the PBMCs unsorted stopped any conclusive comparison of naive versus antigen-experienced cells.

A note on this clonotype: Its target is unknown.

Together with a sample-barcoded 5' primer, a J-beta primer mix was included in a second PCR lasting about 7 to 11 cycles. TCRdb reprocessed the 5' RACE reads via MiXCR and lists one record per CDR3 protein. The data hold 800,000 to 1,300,000 distinct CDR3 sequences, with about 25% observed a single time. The CDR3 contains 14 residues. Germline lookup yields CDR1 SQVTM and CDR2 ANQGSEA. The same data also went into a second study, on T cells of mothers and their children. That work contributes: Each child contributed around 3 million TCR beta CDR3 reads, while each mother contributed over 9 million.

V and J are TRBV29-1 and TRBJ2-5; 12 positions agree with TRBD2. The J call is doubtful: the DNA matches TRBJ2-1 better. Specimen: blood. This TCR was recovered from a girl aged 2-10 years in good health. The CDR3 nucleotides are TGCAGCGCAATACTAGCGGGAGGTTACAATGAGCAGTTCTTC. Encoded protein: CSAILAGGYNEQFF.